This TCR beta chain was captured in a study of shared clonotypes between healthy human individuals. Study-level information: Three plates were used per donor for CD4 naive, three for CD4 memory, two for CD8 naive and one for CD8 memory.

The CDR3 consists of 14 residues. V trimming: 2 bases; J trimming: 3 bases; junction bases outside the gene matches: 2. Germline V lookup: CDR1 SQVTM, CDR2 ANQGSEA. Clones were sequenced by immunoSEQ multiplex PCR, and TCRdb holds only the in-frame ones, with some missing. Of about 2 million clones listed, about 95% are singletons. Naive CD8 cells lacked CD45RO and underwent positive selection for CCR7, leaving out terminally differentiated effector memory CD45RA+ cells. Specimen: naive CD8+ T cells sorted from blood. The chain links TRBV29-1 to TRBJ2-1, with 9 bases matching TRBD2. This sequence originates from a man between 18 and 35 years old in good health. The CDR3 is CSVETREGYNEQFF. The CDR3 nucleotides are TGCAGCGTTGAAACGCGGGAGGGCTACAATGAGCAGTTCTTC.